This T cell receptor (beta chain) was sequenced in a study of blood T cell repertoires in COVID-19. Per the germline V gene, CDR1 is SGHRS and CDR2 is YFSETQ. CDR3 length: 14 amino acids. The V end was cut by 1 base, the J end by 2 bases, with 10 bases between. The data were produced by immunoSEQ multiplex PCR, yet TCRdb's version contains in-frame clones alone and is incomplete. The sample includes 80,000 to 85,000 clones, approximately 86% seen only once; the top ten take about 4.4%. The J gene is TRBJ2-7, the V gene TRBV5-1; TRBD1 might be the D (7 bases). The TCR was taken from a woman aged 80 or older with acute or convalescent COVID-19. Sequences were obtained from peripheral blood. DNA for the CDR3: TGCGCCAGCAGCTTGTCAGGGGGGACCTACGAGCAGTACTTC. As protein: CASSLSGGTYEQYF. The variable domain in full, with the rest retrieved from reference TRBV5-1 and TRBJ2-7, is KAGVTQTPRYLIKTRGQQVTLSCSPISGHRSVSWYQQTPGQGLQFLFEYFSETQRNKGNFPGRFSGRQFSNSRSEMNVSTLELGDSALYLCASSLSGGTYEQYFGPGTRLTVT.